This TCR beta chain stems from a study of blood T cell repertoires in COVID-19. Across the study: There were acute and convalescent COVID-19 samples, and they came from the United States, Italy and Spain. Sources were T cells, B-cell-depleted T cells, or PBMCs; the material itself was cDNA or gDNA.

One Seattle source followed patients from active infection through their disease course. This clone was detected once. The CDR3 is made up of 15 amino acids. Trimming pared 0 bases from V and 7 bases from J, leaving 12 bases between. Germline V CDR1 and CDR2: LNHNV, YYDKDF (reference sequence). Study processing details: Estimation of nucleated cell counts relied on the amplification of reference gene primers. Libraries were prepared by immunoSEQ multiplex PCR; TCRdb keeps only in-frame clonotypes and omits some of them. From that table come the V and J calls and clone size; the DNA was used to work out D and trimming. This sample yields about 230,000 clones, of which approximately 86% are seen a single time; around 1.3% belongs to the top ten.

The sequence came from a woman in her 30s with COVID-19, enrolled during active disease. This chain connects TRBV15 to TRBJ1-4, with D possibly being TRBD1 (5 bases). The sample was peripheral blood. The CDR3 reads CATSRDRGSSEKLFF. As DNA, the CDR3 is TGTGCCACCAGCAGAGATAGGGGTTCCAGTGAAAAACTGTTTTTT.